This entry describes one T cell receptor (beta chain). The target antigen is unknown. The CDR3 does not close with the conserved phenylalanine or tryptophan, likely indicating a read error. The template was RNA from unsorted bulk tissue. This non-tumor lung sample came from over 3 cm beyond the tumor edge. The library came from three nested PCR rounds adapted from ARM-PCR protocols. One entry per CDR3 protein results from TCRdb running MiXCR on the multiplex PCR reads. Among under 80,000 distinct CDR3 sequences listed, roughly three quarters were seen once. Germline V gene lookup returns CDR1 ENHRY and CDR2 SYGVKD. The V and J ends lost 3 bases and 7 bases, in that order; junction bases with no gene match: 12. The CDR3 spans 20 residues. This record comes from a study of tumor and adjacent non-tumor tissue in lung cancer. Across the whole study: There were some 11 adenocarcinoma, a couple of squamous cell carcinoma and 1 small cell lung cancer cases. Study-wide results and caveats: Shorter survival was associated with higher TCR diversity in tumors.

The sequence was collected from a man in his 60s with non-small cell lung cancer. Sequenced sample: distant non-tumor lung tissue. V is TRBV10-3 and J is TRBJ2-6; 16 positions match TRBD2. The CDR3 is CAISEHGTSGRDFGANVLTI. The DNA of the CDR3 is TGTGCCATCAGTGAACATGGGACTAGCGGGAGGGACTTTGGCGCCAACGTCCTGACTATC.